This entry concerns a single T cell receptor beta chain. The specificity of this receptor is unknown. No much larger clone exists at a distance of one base, and base qualities are not known. This entry is derived from a study of response to subunit inactivated influenza vaccine listed by TCRdb under 2018. In terms of the full investigation: To follow how T cells responded to a trivalent subunit inactivated influenza vaccine, the researchers relied on deep quantitative profiling of the T cell receptor repertoire. What the authors observed across the whole study: The authors proposed that each seasonal influenza vaccination may bring in only a limited number of new T cells.

The germline V gene (reference sequence) provides CDR1 GTSNPN and CDR2 SVGIG. The CDR3 contains 13 residues, cysteine and phenylalanine counted. The DNA shown is the 39-base CDR3, in frame from base 1. Compared with germline, V lacks 5 bases and J lacks 3 bases; bases without a gene match: 4. The protocol used for the library was RT-PCR. For sequencing, an Illumina HiSeq 2500 was employed. Using fastp trimming at Q25 and MiXCR clonotype assembly, TCRdb reanalyzed the public sequencing data and kept in-frame beta chains. Records with the same CDR3 protein are collapsed into one entry carrying the most frequent genes and DNA. Across this sample there are around 480,000 distinct CDR3 sequences, with about 15% seen only once. Over 2.5% of the sample is in the top ten clones.

This material consisted of CD4+ T cells sorted from PBMCs, taken less than 30 months after vaccination. The chain links TRBV30 with TRBJ2-7, and TRBD1 aligns with 10 junction nucleotides. This sequence originates from a man aged 50-75 years who received an inactivated influenza vaccine. Donor details come from another sample of the same person, matched by shared clones. CDR3 protein: CAWERDRGYEQYF. The DNA sequence is as follows: TGTGCCTGGGAACGGGACAGGGGCTACGAGCAGTACTTC.